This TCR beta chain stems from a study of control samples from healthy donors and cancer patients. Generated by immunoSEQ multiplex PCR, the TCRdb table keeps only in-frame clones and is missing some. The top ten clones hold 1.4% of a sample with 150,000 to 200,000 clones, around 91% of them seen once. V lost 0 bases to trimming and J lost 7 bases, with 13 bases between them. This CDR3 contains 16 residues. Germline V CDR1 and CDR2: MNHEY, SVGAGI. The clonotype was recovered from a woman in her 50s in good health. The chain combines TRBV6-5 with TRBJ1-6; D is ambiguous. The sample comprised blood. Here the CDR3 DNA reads TGTGCCAGCAGTTACTCCCCTGGCAACTTAAATTCACCCCTCCACTTT. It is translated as CASSYSPGNLNSPLHF.